These 29 T cell receptor beta chains originate from one sample sequenced in a study of T cell repertoires in cytomegalovirus infection. MiXCR, applied by TCRdb to the reads, yields one record per CDR3 protein. The repertoire holds about 180,000 distinct CDR3 sequences, with roughly an eighth as singletons. The sequencing input was PBMCs. Receptors originate from a human donor in good health (CMV status not recorded). Some clones in this sample may be carry-over from other donors' samples.

This clonotype was recorded many times. This chain joins TRBV6-2 or TRBV6-3 and TRBJ2-1, with D perhaps matching TRBD2 (6 bases). With 6 bases removed from V and 8 bases from J, the gap between germline ends came to 29 bases. This CDR3 has 18 amino acids. Germline V lookup: CDR1 MNHEY, CDR2 SVGEGT. As DNA, the CDR3 is TGTGCCAGCAGGGTCCCTCCCGGGACTTTGCGGGGAACTTATGAGCAGTTCTTC. Protein product: CASRVPPGTLRGTYEQFF.

The chain combines TRBV12-3 or TRBV12-4 with TRBJ2-6; D is undetermined. This CDR3 spans 16 amino acids. Trimming stripped 5 bases from V and 0 bases from J, with 11 bases between. Written as DNA, the CDR3 is TGTGCCAGCAGTGACCTTGAGAACTCTGGGGCCAACGTCCTGACTTTC. It is translated as CASSDLENSGANVLTF.

This clonotype was observed many times. The chain employs TRBV2 and TRBJ1-5, with 8 bases identical to TRBD1. J lost 4 bases, V lost 11 bases, and 7 bases had no gene match. From germline, CDR1 is SNHLY and CDR2 FYNNEI. This CDR3 comprises 13 residues. The CDR3 sequence: CAGKDRENQPQHF. The CDR3 region has the DNA TGTGCCGGGAAGGACAGGGAAAATCAGCCCCAGCATTTT.

This clonotype was observed many times. The rearrangement uses TRBV28 and TRBJ1-1; D gene uncertain. V lost 10 bases and J lost 1, with 25 bases in between. Germline loops: CDR1 MDHEN, CDR2 SYDVKM. CDR3 length equals 17 residues. The CDR3 loop is CAIEGWVGDHKNTEAFF. In DNA, the CDR3 is TGTGCCATAGAAGGTTGGGTTGGAGATCACAAGAACACTGAAGCTTTCTTT.

This clonotype was detected many times. The gene calls are TRBV20-1 and TRBJ1-6; 10 nucleotides match TRBD1. The CDR3 is 18 amino acids. V lost 1 base, J lost 0 bases, and 6 bases stayed unmatched. Germline V gene data show CDR1 as DFQATT and CDR2 as SNEGSKA (reference sequence). CDR3 amino acids: CSARVRQGASSYNSPLHF. CDR3 nucleotides: TGCAGTGCTAGAGTTAGACAGGGGGCGAGCTCCTATAATTCACCCCTCCACTTT.

This clonotype was seen repeatedly, ten times or more. J is TRBJ1-5 and V is TRBV7-8, with no clear D. CDR1 and CDR2 (germline): SGHVS, FQNEAQ. The CDR3 has 17 amino acids. V was shortened by 0 bases and J by 1 base, with 13 bases between the two germline ends. CDR3 sequence (DNA): TGTGCCAGCAGCTTAGCATCCATCGGGGTGAGCAATCAGCCCCAGCATTTT. This gives the protein CASSLASIGVSNQPQHF.

This clonotype was picked up a small number of times. The chain employs TRBV6-1 and TRBJ2-4; weak D call: TRBD2 (5 bases). CDR3 length equals 15 residues. V was pared by 1 base and J by 9 bases, with 16 bases between. Germline V lookup: CDR1 MNHNS, CDR2 SASEGT. The CDR3 here is CASSEGGIGLGIQYF. The CDR3 DNA reads as TGTGCCAGCAGTGAAGGAGGGATAGGGCTTGGCATTCAGTACTTC.

This clonotype was observed at least ten times. The rearrangement joins TRBV20-1 to TRBJ2-7; no reliable D call. CDR1 DFQATT and CDR2 SNEGSKA come from the germline V gene (reference sequence). This CDR3 spans 14 amino acids. Trimming removed 6 bases at V and 7 bases at J, with 22 bases between. CDR3 sequence reads: CSAQPLGKLGEQYF. For the CDR3, the DNA is TGCAGTGCCCAGCCACTGGGAAAACTCGGGGAGCAGTACTTC.

Many counts were recorded for this clonotype. The J gene is TRBJ2-1, the V gene TRBV7-2; TRBD2 agrees at 12 bases. The J segment lost 9 bases and the V segment lost 3 bases, leaving 3 bases of the junction unmatched. Germline loops: CDR1 SGHTA, CDR2 FQGNSA. The CDR3 length is 14 residues. The chain's CDR3 is CASSFGLAGSEQFF. In DNA, the CDR3 is TGTGCCAGCAGCTTCGGACTAGCGGGAAGTGAGCAGTTCTTC.

The chain employs TRBV10-3 and TRBJ2-1; TRBD2 might be the D (6 bases). The V gene lost 4 bases and the J gene lost 0 bases, with 10 bases spanning the gap. In germline, CDR1 is ENHRY, CDR2 SYGVKD. The CDR3 spans 15 residues. The CDR3 DNA sequence: TGTGCCATCAGTGGGGGGGAGAGCTCCTACAATGAGCAGTTCTTC. This sequence encodes CAISGGESSYNEQFF.

The V call is TRBV19, the J call TRBJ1-2; perhaps TRBD1 as D (5 bases). CDR3 size: 14 residues. Germline V gene sequence: CDR1 LNHDA, CDR2 SQIVND (reference sequence). With 7 bases removed from V and 4 bases from J, the gap between germline ends came to 16 bases. The CDR3 coding sequence is TGTGCCAGTAAATCCGGGACTTCGGCCTATGGCTACACCTTC. Its protein is CASKSGTSAYGYTF. Drawing the rest from reference TRBV19 and TRBJ1-2, the complete variable domain is DGGITQSPKYLFRKEGQNVTLSCEQNLNHDAMYWYRQDPGQGLRLIYYSQIVNDFQKGDIAEGYSVSREKKESFPLTVTSAQKNPTAFYLCASKSGTSAYGYTFGSGTRLTVV.

This clonotype was seen at least ten times. The chain is built from TRBV20-1 and TRBJ2-3, with TRBD2 identical over 9 bases. Germline CDR1 DFQATT, CDR2 SNEGSKA (reference sequence). The CDR3 is made up of 18 amino acids. J lost 4 bases, V lost 1 base, and 15 bases had no gene match. The CDR3 bases are TGCAGTGCTAGAGTCTTCAACGCGCGGGGGGGCCTCGCAGATACGCAGTATTTT. This codes for CSARVFNARGGLADTQYF.

In this sample, this clonotype turned up many times. The chain links TRBV20-1 to TRBJ1-1, with TRBD1 identical over 7 bases. Germline V CDR1 and CDR2: DFQATT, SNEGSKA (reference sequence). The CDR3 extends over 14 amino acids. Trimming at V came to 6 bases and at J to 2 bases, leaving 9 bases not matched to a gene. The CDR3 DNA follows: TGCAGTGCAACGGGGGGACAGTTAAACACTGAAGCTTTCTTT. Amino acids: CSATGGQLNTEAFF.

V and J are TRBV4-1 and TRBJ2-6, with D tentatively TRBD2 (5 bases). This CDR3 spans 18 amino acids. The V gene's germline CDR1 is MGHRA and CDR2 YSYEKL. V lost 4 bases and J lost 0, with 16 bases in between. The CDR3 loop reads CASSPNAGLGSGANVLTF. For the CDR3, the DNA is TGCGCCAGCAGCCCAAACGCGGGTCTAGGCTCTGGGGCCAACGTCCTGACTTTC.

This clonotype came up a few times. V is TRBV3-1 and J is TRBJ1-5; 9 nucleotides align to TRBD1. V lost 4 bases, J lost 3 bases, and 4 bases stayed unmatched. This CDR3 spans 15 amino acids. The germline V gene encodes CDR1 LGHDT and CDR2 YNNKEL (reference sequence). The DNA of the CDR3 is TGTGCCAGCAGCCTGGGGACAGGGAACAATCAGCCCCAGCATTTT. Protein: CASSLGTGNNQPQHF.

This clonotype came up many times. The J gene is TRBJ2-2, the V gene TRBV7-2, with D tentatively TRBD1 (6 bases). V was pared by 5 bases and J by 5 bases, with 18 bases between. This CDR3 spans 16 amino acids. In germline, CDR1 is SGHTA, CDR2 FQGNSA. The DNA for the CDR3 is TGTGCCAGCAGCCCCCCGGGACAAAGTTTAACCGGGGAGCTGTTTTTT. Residues: CASSPPGQSLTGELFF.

This clonotype was picked up many times. The chain recombines TRBV23-1 with TRBJ1-4; a weak D match, TRBD1 (6 bases). TRBV23-1 is an open reading frame, and its role is uncertain. The CDR3 runs 20 residues. V was cut by 1 base and J by 1 base, with 22 bases left in between. This chain's CDR3 is CASSQFGVGGHPGTNEKLFF. In DNA form, the CDR3 reads TGCGCCAGCAGTCAATTCGGGGTCGGGGGACATCCGGGAACTAATGAAAAACTGTTTTTT.

The chain employs TRBV20-1 and TRBJ2-5; 7 bases fit TRBD1. CDR1 and CDR2 (germline): DFQATT, SNEGSKA (reference sequence). Germline trimming cut 6 bases from V and 1 base from J; bases unmatched to any gene: 5. CDR3 length: 13 residues. CDR3 sequence: CSARGQAQETQYF. In DNA, the CDR3 is TGCAGTGCCCGTGGACAGGCCCAAGAGACCCAGTACTTC.

This clonotype was detected many times. The genes are TRBV12-3 or TRBV12-4 and TRBJ2-3; TRBD2 matches at 7 bases. The CDR3 consists of 15 residues. V lost 5 bases, J lost 0 bases, and 5 bases stayed unmatched. In DNA, the CDR3 is TGTGCCAGCAGTCCCAGCGGGGCCAGCACAGATACGCAGTATTTT. Encoded protein: CASSPSGASTDTQYF.

This chain uses TRBV28 with TRBJ1-5; D might be TRBD1 (5 bases). The CDR3 consists of 13 residues. Germline V gives CDR1 MDHEN, CDR2 SYDVKM. Trimming stripped 6 bases from V and 5 bases from J, with 11 bases between. CDR3 sequence reads: CASREGTHQPQHF. CDR3 coding DNA: TGTGCCAGCAGGGAAGGGACTCATCAGCCCCAGCATTTT.

As DNA, the CDR3 is TGTGCCAGCAGGAGGGAAGCGGGGGAGCTGTTTTTT. Translation gives CASRREAGELFF. This chain links TRBV2 with TRBJ2-2; weak D call: TRBD2 (5 bases). Germline CDR1 SNHLY, CDR2 FYNNEI. This CDR3 is built from 12 residues. Trimming shortened V by 6 bases and J by 8 bases, and 10 bases separated the two germline ends. Looking up the rest from reference TRBV2 and TRBJ2-2 gives the full variable domain: EPEVTQTPSHQVTQMGQEVILRCVPISNHLYFYWYRQILGQKVEFLVSFYNNEISEKSEIFDDQFSVERPDGSNFTLKIRSTKLEDSAMYFCASRREAGELFFGEGSRLTVL.

This chain uses TRBV30 with TRBJ1-3; TRBD1 matches at 7 bases. V shed 0 bases and J 0 bases; nucleotides not matched to a gene: 2. The V gene's germline CDR1 is GTSNPN and CDR2 SVGIG (reference sequence). This CDR3 comprises 15 residues. As DNA, the CDR3 is TGTGCCTGGAGTGTTGCAGGGGGCTCTGGAAACACCATATATTTT. It is translated as CAWSVAGGSGNTIYF.

This clonotype turned up a few times. This chain joins TRBV5-5 and TRBJ1-6; D is possibly TRBD1 (5 bases). CDR3 length: 15 residues. Germline V CDR1 and CDR2: SGHKS, YYEKEE (reference sequence). V lost 0 bases to trimming and J lost 7 bases, with 11 bases between them. The CDR3 nucleotides read TGTGCCAGCAGCTTGGAAGGGGCCCGCAATTCACCCCTCCACTTT. Its translation is CASSLEGARNSPLHF.

This clonotype has ten or more counts. This chain's CDR3 is CASSQVGQGPYEQYF. Written as DNA, the CDR3 is TGTGCCAGCAGCCAGGTGGGACAGGGCCCCTACGAGCAGTACTTC. The chain is built from TRBV7-2 and TRBJ2-7, with TRBD1 matching over 9 bases. CDR1 SGHTA and CDR2 FQGNSA come from the germline V gene. V shed 5 bases and J 2 bases; nucleotides not matched to a gene: 7. The CDR3 is made up of 15 amino acids.

To note about this clonotype: This likely comes from a read error, as the CDR3 has no conserved phenylalanine or tryptophan at its end. V gene TRBV29-1 combines with J gene TRBJ2-7, with D tentatively TRBD1 (5 bases). There are 11 residues in the CDR3. The germline gives CDR1 SQVTM, CDR2 ANQGSEA. V was pared by 2 bases and J by 3 bases, with 5 bases between. The chain's CDR3 is CSVERGYEQYL. The CDR3 coding sequence is TGCAGCGTTGAAAGGGGCTACGAGCAGTACTTA.

Ten or more counts support this clonotype. The chain is built from TRBV7-6 and TRBJ1-4; the match to TRBD1 covers 9 bases. The V gene's germline CDR1 is SGHVS and CDR2 FNYEAQ. This CDR3 contains 16 residues. Trimming at V came to 5 bases and at J to 8 bases, leaving 12 bases not matched to a gene. The CDR3 sequence: CASSPLEGTGPEKLFF. The CDR3 DNA sequence: TGTGCCAGCAGCCCCTTGGAGGGGACAGGGCCCGAAAAACTGTTTTTT.

The gene calls are TRBV20-1 and TRBJ1-5; 10 nucleotides match TRBD1. Germline V gene lookup returns CDR1 DFQATT and CDR2 SNEGSKA (reference sequence). With 4 bases clipped from V and 3 bases from J, the junction kept 6 bases outside the gene matches. This CDR3 is built from 15 residues. Here the CDR3 DNA reads TGCAGTGCTAAGACCGGGACAGGGGTCAATCAGCCCCAGCATTTT. Encoded protein: CSAKTGTGVNQPQHF.

This clonotype showed up many times. The chain joins TRBV7-8 to TRBJ1-1; 7 bases agree with TRBD1. V shed 2 bases and J 1 base; nucleotides not matched to a gene: 4. CDR1 and CDR2 (germline): SGHVS, FQNEAQ. The CDR3 totals 15 residues. The CDR3 nucleotides are TGTGCCAGCAGCTTAAGGTACAGGGGGAACACTGAAGCTTTCTTT. This translates into CASSLRYRGNTEAFF.

This clonotype was seen a handful of times. V gene TRBV5-6 combines with J gene TRBJ1-1, with D possibly TRBD1 on 6 matching bases. Germline loops: CDR1 SGHDT, CDR2 YYEEEE. Trimming took 2 bases from V and 0 from J, leaving 11 bases between them. The CDR3 extends over 15 amino acids. The CDR3 DNA reads TGTGCCAGCAGCTTAGGGGGTCATCTGAACACTGAAGCTTTCTTT. As protein: CASSLGGHLNTEAFF.